This T cell receptor beta chain was obtained from a study of blood T cell repertoires in COVID-19. In the study overall: Acute-phase and convalescent COVID-19 samples originated in the United States, Italy and Spain. From T cells, B-cell-depleted T cells, or PBMCs came the material, which was cDNA or gDNA.

The CDR3 spans 15 residues. V lost 1 base to trimming and J lost 7 bases, with 16 bases between them. Germline loops: CDR1 LGHDT, CDR2 YNNKEL (reference sequence). Methods used by the authors: Nucleated cell counts were estimated from reference gene primer amplification. Using immunoSEQ multiplex PCR, the repertoire was profiled, and TCRdb retains in-frame clones only, with some absent. That table is the source of V, J and clone size, and D and trimming were worked out from the DNA. The data hold over 250,000 clones, with roughly nine tenths observed a single time. Sequenced material: peripheral blood. The J gene is TRBJ1-2, the V gene TRBV3-1 (or the pseudogene TRBV3-2); D gene uncertain. The clonotype originates from a middle-aged man with acute or convalescent COVID-19. CDR3 sequence: CASSQAVRGGAGYTF. As DNA, the CDR3 is TGTGCCAGCAGCCAAGCCGTACGGGGTGGAGCTGGCTACACCTTC.